Listed below are T cell receptor beta chains from one sample, sequenced in a study of Ad26.COV2.S vaccination and SARS-CoV-2 variants. Repertoires were generated with immunoSEQ multiplex PCR, while TCRdb's copy carries only in-frame clones and drops some. The sample has hundreds of thousands of clones, about 91% seen once. Sequencing used peripheral blood, obtained in a trial of Ad26.COV2.S vaccine versus placebo. These receptors were obtained from a person aged 18-60 years who received the Ad26.COV2.S COVID-19 vaccine or a placebo. Each CDR3 is given without its conserved first and last residue. Fields, in order: D gene, J gene, V gene, clone size, CDR3 protein. A D gene is named only where the DNA matches it firmly. Clone size appears in some rows only: once, few, many, or a class for an expanded clone.

D: NA; J: TRBJ1-2; V: TRBV4-1; size: NA; CDR3: ASSQGEDLYGYT
D: TRBD2; J: TRBJ2-3; V: TRBV5-4; size: NA; CDR3: ASSPTSGERGTDTQY
D: TRBD1; J: TRBJ1-2; V: TRBV12-3/TRBV12-4; size: NA; CDR3: ASTWTGSYGYT
D: TRBD1; J: TRBJ1-1; V: TRBV29-1; size: once; CDR3: SAPRDRWNTEAF
D: NA; J: TRBJ2-3; V: TRBV7-8; size: NA; CDR3: ASSLSSTQY
D: NA; J: TRBJ1-1; V: TRBV18; size: NA; CDR3: ASSSRSLVFGAF
D: NA; J: TRBJ1-1; V: TRBV18; size: NA; CDR3: ASSSGLNTEAF
D: NA; J: TRBJ2-5; V: TRBV18; size: NA; CDR3: ASSPLGPQETQY
D: NA; J: TRBJ2-5; V: TRBV3-1/TRBV3-2; size: NA; CDR3: ASSQTNQETQY
D: NA; J: TRBJ1-2; V: TRBV11-2; size: NA; CDR3: ASSLVIYGYT
D: NA; J: TRBJ1-5; V: TRBV24-1; size: NA; CDR3: ATSGEGISPQH
D: TRBD1; J: TRBJ2-3; V: TRBV2; size: NA; CDR3: ASSWDRTYTQY
D: NA; J: TRBJ1-1; V: TRBV19; size: NA; CDR3: ASSLSLGMNTEAF
D: NA; J: TRBJ2-2; V: TRBV5-1; size: NA; CDR3: ASSPQGYGELF
D: TRBD1; J: TRBJ1-3; V: TRBV6-6; size: once; CDR3: ASSTGQILSGNTIY
D: NA; J: TRBJ2-2; V: TRBV9; size: NA; CDR3: ASSVGGRGDTGELF